This T cell receptor beta chain came from a study of identical twins. Whole-study findings and limits: Excess sharing between twins was weaker in beta out-of-frame sequences. High-abundance cord blood beta clonotypes had fewer insertions; memory repertoires showed none. Possibly, invariant MAIT and iNKT cells partly confounded zero-insertion analyses.

This clonotype was counted between two and nine times. Its cognate antigen is unknown. The CDR3 sequence is 13 residues long. The V and J ends lost 6 bases and 4 bases, in that order; junction bases with no gene match: 5. Germline assignment: CDR1 SQVTM and CDR2 ANQGSEA. MiXCR, run by TCRdb on the 5' RACE reads, gives a single entry per CDR3 protein. The table lists 1.5 million to 2 million distinct CDR3 sequences, less than 40% of them singletons. Sequencing was done on a sample of cord blood. This receptor was identified in a newborn girl in good health. This chain joins TRBV29-1 and TRBJ1-3; 8 bases fit TRBD1. CDR3 DNA: TGCAGCGTGAAACAGGGGGTCGGAAACACCATATATTTT. As protein: CSVKQGVGNTIYF.